The clone carrying this T cell receptor beta chain was detected only a few times. What it binds is unknown. This specimen belongs to a study of T-cell memory formation after mild COVID-19. Whole-study results and caveats: CM and EM subsets held most contracting CD4+ clones; EMRA held CD8+ ones.

TCRdb itself ran the 5' RACE reads through MiXCR, one entry per CDR3 protein. The sample has about 180,000 distinct CDR3 sequences, about a sixth seen once. V lost 4 bases, J lost 5 bases, and 9 bases lay in between. Germline CDR1 and CDR2: LGHNA and YSLEER. This CDR3 spans 13 amino acids. What was sequenced was PBMCs or a T cell subset sorted from them (not recorded which). This TCR derives from an adult woman who had mild COVID-19 (a few samples of this study predate the infection). Cell type and time point are not known. The chain carries TRBV4-3 and TRBJ2-1; TRBD1 might be the D (6 bases). In DNA form, the CDR3 reads TGCGCCAGCAGCCTCGGGACACACAATGAGCAGTTCTTC. As protein: CASSLGTHNEQFF.